Listed here is a single T cell receptor (beta chain). Its antigen remains unknown. The assay was immunoSEQ multiplex PCR, and TCRdb's table has in-frame clones only and misses some. In the table there are approximately 15,000 clones, around 89% of which are singletons. The sample belongs to a study of T cells in localized non-small cell lung cancer. The CDR3 consists of 15 residues. V was clipped by 3 bases and J by 0 bases, with 10 bases between them. Germline V lookup: CDR1 KGHSH, CDR2 LQKENI. General observations from the study: Elevated blood T cell density was associated with longer overall survival. When the top 100 tumor clones were examined, a median approximately 57 of them also appeared in the adjacent lung, which was paired and uninvolved. Peak T cell clonality was found in uninvolved adjacent lung, exceeding tumor.

The TCR originated in a woman aged 35-75 years with stage III lung adenocarcinoma. The gene calls are TRBV18 and TRBJ2-3; no clear D. The source was peripheral blood mononuclear cells, collected before any cancer treatment. The CDR3 bases are TGTGCCAGCTCACCCCCGGGCAGGAGCACAGATACGCAGTATTTT. Protein product: CASSPPGRSTDTQYF.